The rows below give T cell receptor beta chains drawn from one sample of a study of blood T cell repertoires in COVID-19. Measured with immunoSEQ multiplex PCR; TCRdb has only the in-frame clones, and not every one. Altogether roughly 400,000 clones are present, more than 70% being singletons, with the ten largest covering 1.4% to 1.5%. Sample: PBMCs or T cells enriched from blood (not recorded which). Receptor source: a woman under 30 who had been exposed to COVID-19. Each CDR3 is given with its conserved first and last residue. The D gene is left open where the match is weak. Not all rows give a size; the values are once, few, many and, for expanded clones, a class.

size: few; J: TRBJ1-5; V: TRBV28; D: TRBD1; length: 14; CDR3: CASRQGYSNQPQHF; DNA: TGTGCCAGTCGACAGGGTTATAGCAATCAGCCCCAGCATTTT
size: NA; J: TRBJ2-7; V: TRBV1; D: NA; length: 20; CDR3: CTSSHPRGVAGSNASYEQYF; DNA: TGCACCAGCAGCCACCCTAGAGGAGTAGCGGGGTCCAACGCCTCCTACGAGCAGTACTTC
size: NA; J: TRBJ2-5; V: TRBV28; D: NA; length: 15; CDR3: CASSRGQSLQETQYF; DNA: TGTGCCAGCAGCCGAGGACAGAGCCTACAAGAGACCCAGTACTTC
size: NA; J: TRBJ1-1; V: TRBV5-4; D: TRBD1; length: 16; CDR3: CASSPGTGRVPTEAFF; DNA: TGTGCCAGCAGCCCCGGGACAGGCCGAGTTCCAACTGAAGCTTTCTTT
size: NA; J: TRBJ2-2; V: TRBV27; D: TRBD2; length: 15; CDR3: CASSPPSGRAGELFF; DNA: TGTGCCAGCAGCCCCCCTAGCGGGAGGGCCGGGGAGCTGTTTTTT
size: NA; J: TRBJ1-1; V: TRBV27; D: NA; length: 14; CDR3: CASSLYGVTTEAFF; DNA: TGTGCCAGCAGTTTATACGGGGTGACCACTGAAGCTTTCTTT
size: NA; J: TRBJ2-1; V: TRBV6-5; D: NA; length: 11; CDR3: CASSNYNEQFF; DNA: TGTGCCAGCAGCAACTACAATGAGCAGTTCTTC
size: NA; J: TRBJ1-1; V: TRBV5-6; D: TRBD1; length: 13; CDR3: CASSRDRVTEAFF; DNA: TGTGCCAGCAGCCGGGACAGGGTCACTGAAGCTTTCTTT
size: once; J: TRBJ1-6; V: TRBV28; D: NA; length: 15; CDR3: CASRLGSSYNSPLHF; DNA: TGTGCCAGCAGGTTGGGGAGCTCCTATAATTCACCCCTCCACTTT
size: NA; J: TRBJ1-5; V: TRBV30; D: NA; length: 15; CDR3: CAWKTKTLFREPQHF; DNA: TGTGCCTGGAAAACAAAGACTCTTTTCCGTGAGCCCCAGCATTTT
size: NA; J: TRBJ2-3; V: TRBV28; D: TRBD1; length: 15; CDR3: CASSRGQGETDTQYF; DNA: TGTGCCAGCAGTAGGGGACAGGGGGAAACAGATACGCAGTATTTT
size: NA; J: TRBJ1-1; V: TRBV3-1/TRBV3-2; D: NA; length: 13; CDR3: CASSQAYGTEAFF; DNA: TGTGCCAGCAGCCAAGCCTATGGCACTGAAGCTTTCTTT
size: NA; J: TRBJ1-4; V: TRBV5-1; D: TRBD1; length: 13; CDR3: CASSFGTGDVLFF; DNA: TGCGCCAGCAGCTTCGGGACAGGGGACGTACTGTTTTTT
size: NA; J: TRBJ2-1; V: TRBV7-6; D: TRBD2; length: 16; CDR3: CASSSQGLAGEGEQFF; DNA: TGTGCCAGCAGCTCGCAGGGACTAGCGGGAGAGGGTGAGCAGTTCTTC
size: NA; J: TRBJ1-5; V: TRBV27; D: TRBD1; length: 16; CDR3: CASSLTTGGPNQPQHF; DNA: TGTGCCAGCAGTTTAACGACAGGGGGGCCCAATCAGCCCCAGCATTTT
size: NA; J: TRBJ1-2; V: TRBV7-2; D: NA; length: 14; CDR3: CASSLALRQGGYTF; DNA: TGTGCCAGCAGCTTAGCATTGAGGCAGGGGGGCTACACCTTC
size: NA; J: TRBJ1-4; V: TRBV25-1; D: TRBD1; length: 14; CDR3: CASSPGQGGEKLFF; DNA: TGTGCCAGCAGCCCCGGACAGGGGGGTGAAAAACTGTTTTTT